The clone carrying this T cell receptor beta chain has ten or more counts. Its antigen remains unknown. One end of the junction does not line up with germline, which may come from a read error. The sample holds other DNA sequences that translate to the same CDR3. These data belong to a study of metastatic and nonmetastatic thyroid tumors. Overall study context: Peripheral blood and tumor or nodule samples from malignant and benign thyroid patients were compared.

The study's findings and limits: In both blood and tumor samples, TCR beta diversity was reported significantly higher for malignant than benign nodules.

CDR1 MNHEY and CDR2 SMNVEV come from the germline V gene (reference sequence). This CDR3 is built from 13 residues. Nobody among the patients had been given any treatment before thyroid surgery. In the authors' workflow: Variation in CDR3 across clinicopathological groups served as the basis for constructing a distant-metastasis classifier in papillary thyroid cancer. TCRdb redid the clone calls on the PCR reads using MiXCR. V and J calls and clone size were set by TCRdb, not the authors. The table has 30,000 to 40,000 clones, 19% seen once; the top ten hold around 19%. The chain uses TRBV27 and TRBJ1-5; D is unclear. Sequenced sample: blood. The receptor's source is a female donor with papillary thyroid cancer or a benign thyroid nodule (not recorded which). Some clones in this sample may be carry-over from other donors' samples. CDR3 residues: CASSLTEYQPQHF. Written as DNA, the CDR3 is TGTGCCAGTAGTTTAACAGAATATCAGCCCCAGCATTTT.